A selection of T cell receptor beta chains follows, all from one sample in a study of blood T cells in healthy people across ages. MiXCR was run by TCRdb on the 5' RACE reads, yielding one entry per CDR3 protein. The table includes around 2 million distinct CDR3 sequences, about 39% detected once. Sequencing was carried out using blood. These receptors originate from a human donor in good health. CDR3s include the opening cysteine and the closing phenylalanine or tryptophan. A D gene is named only where the DNA matches it firmly. Rows may omit the clone size; those that give it use once, few, many or a size class.

CDR3aa,CDR3nt,abundance,j_gene,v_gene,d_gene
CASSLSRLNEQYF,TGTGCCAGCAGCTTAAGCCGTCTGAACGAGCAGTACTTC,many,TRBJ2-7,TRBV7-9,-
CASSARDGVIYEQYF,TGTGCCAGCAGTGCACGGGACGGAGTTATCTACGAGCAGTACTTC,few,TRBJ2-7,TRBV12-3/TRBV12-4,-
CASSSTKSSGGRDTQYF,TGTGCCAGCAGCTCTACAAAGTCTAGCGGCGGGCGGGATACGCAGTATTTT,-,TRBJ2-3,TRBV5-6,TRBD2
CASSGGRAVAKNIQYF,TGTGCCAGCAGTGGAGGTCGGGCAGTAGCCAAAAACATTCAGTACTTC,few,TRBJ2-4,TRBV28,-
CASSLRVYGYTF,TGTGCCAGCAGTTTGAGAGTCTATGGCTACACCTTC,-,TRBJ1-2,TRBV28,-
CASSQRTDTSTDTQYF,TGCGCCAGCAGCCAGAGGACGGATACAAGCACAGATACGCAGTATTTT,-,TRBJ2-3,TRBV4-3,-
CASSPLGGLQYF,TGCGCCAGCAGTCCACTGGGGGGACTGCAGTATTTT,-,TRBJ2-3,TRBV4-3,-
CSALLGIDEQFF,TGCAGTGCTCTTCTGGGGATAGACGAGCAGTTCTTC,-,TRBJ2-1,TRBV20-1,-
CTSSLSLAEPYEQYF,TGTACCAGCAGTTTATCACTAGCGGAGCCCTACGAGCAGTACTTC,-,TRBJ2-7,TRBV12-3/TRBV12-4,TRBD2
CASSYRTPFRGTF,TGTGCCAGCAGTTACCGAACTCCCTTTAGAGGCACCTTC,-,TRBJ1-2,TRBV6-5,-